The T cell receptor beta chain described here comes from a study of human T cells and chemical hapten exposure. General study findings and limits: Expanded TCR counts at PT1 were positively correlated with the patch test score. TCRs above 1 in 1000 frequency stayed constant with DPC sensitization.

During construction of the library, unique molecular identifiers were attached to individual cDNA molecules for quantitative, reproducible TCR counting. Each CDR3 protein is one row after TCRdb ran MiXCR on the RACE reads. The sample includes around 380,000 distinct CDR3 sequences, 4.8% of them seen just once. In regard to this clonotype: Its antigen remains unknown.

Specified time point: patch test 1, 2 weeks after DPC sensitization. Treatment defined: therapeutic diphenylcyclopropenone sensitization with weekly scalp DPC. The sequence was collected from a woman between 45 and 65 years old with alopecia areata. Some clones in this sample may be carry-over from other donors' samples. The specimen comprised whole blood, sampled in connection with sensitization to the hapten diphenylcyclopropenone (DPC).

The CDR3 nucleotides read TGTGCCAGTAGCCAGCCCACCGGGACTAGCGTTTACGAGCAGTACTTC. Translation: CASSQPTGTSVYEQYF. The chain uses TRBV19 and TRBJ2-7; TRBD2 matches at 10 bases. With 6 bases clipped from V and 4 bases from J, the junction kept 12 bases outside the gene matches. The germline gives CDR1 LNHDA, CDR2 SQIVND (reference sequence). CDR3 length equals 16 residues. Looking up the rest from reference TRBV19 and TRBJ2-7 gives the full variable domain: DGGITQSPKYLFRKEGQNVTLSCEQNLNHDAMYWYRQDPGQGLRLIYYSQIVNDFQKGDIAEGYSVSREKKESFPLTVTSAQKNPTAFYLCASSQPTGTSVYEQYFGPGTRLTVT.